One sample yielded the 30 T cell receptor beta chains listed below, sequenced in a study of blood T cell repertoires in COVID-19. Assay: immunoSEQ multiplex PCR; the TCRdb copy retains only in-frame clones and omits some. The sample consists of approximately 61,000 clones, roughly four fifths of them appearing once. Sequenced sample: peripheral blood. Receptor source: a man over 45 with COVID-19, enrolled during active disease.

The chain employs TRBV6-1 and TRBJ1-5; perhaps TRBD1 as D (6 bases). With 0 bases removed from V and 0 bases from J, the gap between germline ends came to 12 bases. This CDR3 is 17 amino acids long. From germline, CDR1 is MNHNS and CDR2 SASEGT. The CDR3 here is CASSEAWGPGSNQPQHF. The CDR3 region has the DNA TGTGCCAGCAGTGAAGCATGGGGGCCGGGTAGCAATCAGCCCCAGCATTTT.

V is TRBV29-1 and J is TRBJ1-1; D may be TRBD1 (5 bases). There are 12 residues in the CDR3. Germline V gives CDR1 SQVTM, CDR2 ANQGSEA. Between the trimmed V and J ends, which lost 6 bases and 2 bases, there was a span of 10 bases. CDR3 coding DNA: TGCAGCGTCCAGGGCCCCAACACTGAAGCTTTCTTT. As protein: CSVQGPNTEAFF.

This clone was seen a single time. In DNA, the CDR3 is TGCGCCAGCAGTCAATCGTTGAGTTGTGGGGCCAACGTCCTGACTTTC. Its translation is CASSQSLSCGANVLTF. This chain joins TRBV23-1 and TRBJ2-6; D unclear. TRBV23-1 is designated an ORF whose function remains uncertain. Deletions cut 0 bases from V and 3 bases from J, with 9 bases between. The CDR3 runs 16 residues.

The CDR3 is CASSTIPGTEAFF. The CDR3 DNA is TGTGCCAGCAGCACTATCCCTGGCACTGAAGCTTTCTTT. The chain joins TRBV5-8 to TRBJ1-1, with D hard to call. Trimming left V 4 bases short and J 4 bases short, with 11 bases between. Germline V lookup: CDR1 SGHTS, CDR2 YDEGEE. The CDR3 totals 13 residues.

The CDR3 DNA reads TGTGCCAGCAGCCCTAGCGGGAGAGGCGGAGATACGCAGTATTTT. It yields the protein CASSPSGRGGDTQYF. The V gene is TRBV11-3, the J gene TRBJ2-3; 10 bases align to TRBD2. Germline CDR1 and CDR2: SGHNT and YENEEA. The CDR3 covers 15 residues. V shed 5 bases and J 5 bases; nucleotides not matched to a gene: 7.

The CDR3 DNA reads as TGTGCCAGCAGCACCTCGGCGGGGATCACAGATACGCAGTATTTT. This codes for CASSTSAGITDTQYF. The V call is TRBV11-2, the J call TRBJ2-3; TRBD2 might be the D (6 bases). V dropped 5 bases and J dropped 2 bases, with 14 bases sitting between them. CDR1 is SGHAT and CDR2 is FQNNGV in the germline V gene. This CDR3 region has 15 residues.

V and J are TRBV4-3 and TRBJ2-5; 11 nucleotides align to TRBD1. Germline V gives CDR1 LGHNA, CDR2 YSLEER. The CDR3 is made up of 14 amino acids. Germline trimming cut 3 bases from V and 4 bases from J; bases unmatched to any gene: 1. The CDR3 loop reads CASSQGQGGETQYF. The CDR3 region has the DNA TGCGCCAGCAGCCAGGGACAGGGGGGAGAGACCCAGTACTTC.

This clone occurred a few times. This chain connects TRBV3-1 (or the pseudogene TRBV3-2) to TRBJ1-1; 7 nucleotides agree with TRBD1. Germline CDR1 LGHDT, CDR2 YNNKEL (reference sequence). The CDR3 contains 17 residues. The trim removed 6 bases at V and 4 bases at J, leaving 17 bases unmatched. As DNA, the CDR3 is TGTGCCAGCAGTCCGAGAGGGGGCACCGGGGTGGGCACTGAAGCTTTCTTT. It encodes CASSPRGGTGVGTEAFF.

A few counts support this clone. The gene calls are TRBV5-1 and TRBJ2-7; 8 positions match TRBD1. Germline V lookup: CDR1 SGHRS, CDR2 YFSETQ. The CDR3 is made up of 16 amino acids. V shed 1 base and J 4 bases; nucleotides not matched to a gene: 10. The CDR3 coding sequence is TGCGCCAGCAGCTTGCTAGACGTTACAGGGGGTTACGAGCAGTACTTC. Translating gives CASSLLDVTGGYEQYF.

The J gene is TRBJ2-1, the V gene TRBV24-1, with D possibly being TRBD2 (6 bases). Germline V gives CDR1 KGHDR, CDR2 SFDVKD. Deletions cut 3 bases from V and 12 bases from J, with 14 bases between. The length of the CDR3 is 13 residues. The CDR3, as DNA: TGTGCCACCAGTGATCCCGGTCTGGGGGGGCAGTTCTTC. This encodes CATSDPGLGGQFF.

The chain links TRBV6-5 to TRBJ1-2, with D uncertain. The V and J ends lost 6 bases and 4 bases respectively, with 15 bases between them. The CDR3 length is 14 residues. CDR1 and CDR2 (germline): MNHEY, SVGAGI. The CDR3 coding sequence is TGTGCCAGCAGCCCAACCGGGTCCTTCTATGGCTACACCTTC. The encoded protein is CASSPTGSFYGYTF.

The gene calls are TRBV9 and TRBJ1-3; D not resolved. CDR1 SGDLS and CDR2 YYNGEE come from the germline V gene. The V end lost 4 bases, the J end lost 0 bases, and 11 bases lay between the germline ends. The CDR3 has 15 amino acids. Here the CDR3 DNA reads TGTGCCAGCAGCCCCAGGTTACTCTCTGGAAACACCATATATTTT. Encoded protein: CASSPRLLSGNTIYF.

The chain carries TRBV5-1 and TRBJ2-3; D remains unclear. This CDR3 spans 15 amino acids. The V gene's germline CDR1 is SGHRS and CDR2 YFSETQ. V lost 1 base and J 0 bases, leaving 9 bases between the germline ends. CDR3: CASSLTFSSTDTQYF. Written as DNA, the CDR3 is TGCGCCAGCAGCTTGACATTTTCTAGCACAGATACGCAGTATTTT.

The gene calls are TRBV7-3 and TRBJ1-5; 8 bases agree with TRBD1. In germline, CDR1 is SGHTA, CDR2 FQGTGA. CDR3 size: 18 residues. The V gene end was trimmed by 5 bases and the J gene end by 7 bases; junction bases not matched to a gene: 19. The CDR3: CASSPTWGETGAGQPQHF. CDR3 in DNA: TGTGCCAGCAGCCCCACTTGGGGGGAGACAGGGGCTGGGCAGCCCCAGCATTTT. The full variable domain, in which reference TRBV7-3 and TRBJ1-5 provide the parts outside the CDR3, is GAGVSQTPSNKVTEKGKYVELRCDPISGHTALYWYRQSLGQGPEFLIYFQGTGAADDSGLPNDRFFAVRPEGSVSTLKIQRTERGDSAVYLCASSPTWGETGAGQPQHFGDGTRLSIL.

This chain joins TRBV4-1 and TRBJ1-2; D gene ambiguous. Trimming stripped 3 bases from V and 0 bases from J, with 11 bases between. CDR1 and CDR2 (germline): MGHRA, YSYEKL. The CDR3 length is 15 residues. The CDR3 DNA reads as TGCGCCAGCAGCCAGACCGGCGGGACTAACTATGGCTACACCTTC. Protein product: CASSQTGGTNYGYTF.

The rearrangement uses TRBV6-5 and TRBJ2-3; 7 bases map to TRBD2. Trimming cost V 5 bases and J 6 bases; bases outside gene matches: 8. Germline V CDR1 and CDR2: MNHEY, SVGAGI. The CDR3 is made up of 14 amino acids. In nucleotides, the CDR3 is TGTGCCAGCAGTCGCGGGGGAGTGGGGGATACGCAGTATTTT. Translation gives CASSRGGVGDTQYF.

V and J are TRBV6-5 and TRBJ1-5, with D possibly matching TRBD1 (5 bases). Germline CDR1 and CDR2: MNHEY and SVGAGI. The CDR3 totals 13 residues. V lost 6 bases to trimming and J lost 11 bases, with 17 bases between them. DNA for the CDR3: TGTGCCAGCAGCGTCAAAGACAGCGCGGCCCAGCATTTT. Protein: CASSVKDSAAQHF.

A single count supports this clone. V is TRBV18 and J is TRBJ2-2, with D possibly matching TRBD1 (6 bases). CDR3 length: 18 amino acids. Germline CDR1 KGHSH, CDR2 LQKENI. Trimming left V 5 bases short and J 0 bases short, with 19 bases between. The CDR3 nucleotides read TGTGCCAGCTCAGGGATACGGGACACCCTCGCGAACACCGGGGAGCTGTTTTTT. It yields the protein CASSGIRDTLANTGELFF.

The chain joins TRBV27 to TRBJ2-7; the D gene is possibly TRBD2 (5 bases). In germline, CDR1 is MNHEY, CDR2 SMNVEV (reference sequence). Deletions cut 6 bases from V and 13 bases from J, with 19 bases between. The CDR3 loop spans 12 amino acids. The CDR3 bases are TGTGCCAGCAGGGAGTCCGGGGTCCTCGAATACTTC. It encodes CASRESGVLEYF.

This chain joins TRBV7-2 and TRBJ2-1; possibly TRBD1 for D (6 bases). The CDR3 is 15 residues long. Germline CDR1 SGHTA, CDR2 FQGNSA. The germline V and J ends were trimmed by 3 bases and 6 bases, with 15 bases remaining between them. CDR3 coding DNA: TGTGCCAGCAGCTTTGAGGGGCTCAGGGGCAATGAGCAGTTCTTC. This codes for CASSFEGLRGNEQFF.

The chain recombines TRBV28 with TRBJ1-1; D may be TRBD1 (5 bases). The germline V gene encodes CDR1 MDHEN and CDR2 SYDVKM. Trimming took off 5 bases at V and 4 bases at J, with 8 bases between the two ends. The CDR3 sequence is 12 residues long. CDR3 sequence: CASSSRATEAFF. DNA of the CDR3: TGTGCCAGCAGTAGCAGGGCCACTGAAGCTTTCTTT.

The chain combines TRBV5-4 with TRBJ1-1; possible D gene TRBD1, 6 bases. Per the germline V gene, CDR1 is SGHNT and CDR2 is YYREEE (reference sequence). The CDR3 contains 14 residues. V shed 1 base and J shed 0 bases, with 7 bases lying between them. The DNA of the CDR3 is TGTGCCAGCAGCTTGCGACAGGTGAACACTGAAGCTTTCTTT. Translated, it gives CASSLRQVNTEAFF.

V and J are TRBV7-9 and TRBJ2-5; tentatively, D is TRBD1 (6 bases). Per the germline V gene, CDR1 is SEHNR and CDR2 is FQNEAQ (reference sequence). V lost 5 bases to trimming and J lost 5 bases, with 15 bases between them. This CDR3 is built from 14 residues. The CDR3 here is CASSPTRGRETQYF. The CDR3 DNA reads TGTGCCAGCAGCCCTACCAGGGGACGGGAGACCCAGTACTTC.

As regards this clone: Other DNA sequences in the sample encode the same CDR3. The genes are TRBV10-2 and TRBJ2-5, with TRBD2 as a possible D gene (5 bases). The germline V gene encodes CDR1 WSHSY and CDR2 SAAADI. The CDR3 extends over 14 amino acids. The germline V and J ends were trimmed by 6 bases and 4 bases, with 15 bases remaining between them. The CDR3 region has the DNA TGCGCCAGCAGCTTCCCGGGGTACCGAGAGACCCAGTACTTC. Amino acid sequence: CASSFPGYRETQYF.

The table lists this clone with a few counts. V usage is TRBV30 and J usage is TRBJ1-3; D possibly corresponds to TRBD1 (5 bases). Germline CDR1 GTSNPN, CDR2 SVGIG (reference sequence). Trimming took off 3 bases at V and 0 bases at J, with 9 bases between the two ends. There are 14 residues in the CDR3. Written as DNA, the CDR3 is TGTGCCTGGAGCCAGGGTACCTCTGGAAACACCATATATTTT. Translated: CAWSQGTSGNTIYF.

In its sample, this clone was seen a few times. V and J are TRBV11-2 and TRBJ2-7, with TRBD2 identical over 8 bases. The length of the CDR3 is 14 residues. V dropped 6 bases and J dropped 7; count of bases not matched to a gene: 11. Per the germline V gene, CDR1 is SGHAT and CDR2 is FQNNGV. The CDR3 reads CASRRGGADGEQYF. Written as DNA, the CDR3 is TGTGCCAGCAGACGGGGGGGCGCGGATGGGGAGCAGTACTTC.

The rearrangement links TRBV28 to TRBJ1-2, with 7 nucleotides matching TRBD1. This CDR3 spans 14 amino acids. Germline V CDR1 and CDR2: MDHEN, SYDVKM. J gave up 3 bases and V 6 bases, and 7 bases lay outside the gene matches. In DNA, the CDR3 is TGTGCCAGCAGGACTCCAGGGGGTGACTATGGCTACACCTTC. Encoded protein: CASRTPGGDYGYTF.

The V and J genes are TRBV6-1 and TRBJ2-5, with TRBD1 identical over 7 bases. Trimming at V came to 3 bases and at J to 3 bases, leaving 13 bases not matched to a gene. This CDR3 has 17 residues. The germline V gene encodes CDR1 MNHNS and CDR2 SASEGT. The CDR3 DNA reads TGTGCCAGCAGTGAGCCCGGGCGAGGGGGCCAAAAAGAGACCCAGTACTTC. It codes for CASSEPGRGGQKETQYF.

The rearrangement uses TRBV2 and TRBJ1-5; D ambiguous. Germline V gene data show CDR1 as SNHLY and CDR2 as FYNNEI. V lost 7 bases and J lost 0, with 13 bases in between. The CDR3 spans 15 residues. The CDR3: CASTLGGDSNQPQHF. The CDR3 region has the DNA TGTGCCAGCACCTTGGGCGGGGATAGCAATCAGCCCCAGCATTTT.

The CDR3 DNA follows: TGTGCCAGCAGCTTTCTTGAGAGGGAAGGTACGCAGTATTTT. Translating gives CASSFLEREGTQYF. The chain recombines TRBV9 with TRBJ2-3; D is perhaps TRBD2 (5 bases). Germline values: CDR1 SGDLS, CDR2 YYNGEE. The CDR3 loop spans 14 amino acids. Between the trimmed V and J ends, which lost 4 bases and 8 bases, there was a span of 17 bases.